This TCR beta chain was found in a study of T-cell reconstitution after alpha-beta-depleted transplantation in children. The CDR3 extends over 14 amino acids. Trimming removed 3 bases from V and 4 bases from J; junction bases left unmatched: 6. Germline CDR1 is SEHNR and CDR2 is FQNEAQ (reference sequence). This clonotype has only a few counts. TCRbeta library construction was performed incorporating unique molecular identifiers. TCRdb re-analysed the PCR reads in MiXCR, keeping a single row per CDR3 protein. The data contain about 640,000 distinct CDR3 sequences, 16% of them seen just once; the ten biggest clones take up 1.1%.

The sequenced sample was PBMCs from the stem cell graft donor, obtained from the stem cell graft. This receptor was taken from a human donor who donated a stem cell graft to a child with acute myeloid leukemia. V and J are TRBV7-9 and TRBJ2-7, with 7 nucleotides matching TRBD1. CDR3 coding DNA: TGTGCCAGCAGCTTCCGGGACAGCTTTTACGAGCAGTACTTC. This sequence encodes CASSFRDSFYEQYF.